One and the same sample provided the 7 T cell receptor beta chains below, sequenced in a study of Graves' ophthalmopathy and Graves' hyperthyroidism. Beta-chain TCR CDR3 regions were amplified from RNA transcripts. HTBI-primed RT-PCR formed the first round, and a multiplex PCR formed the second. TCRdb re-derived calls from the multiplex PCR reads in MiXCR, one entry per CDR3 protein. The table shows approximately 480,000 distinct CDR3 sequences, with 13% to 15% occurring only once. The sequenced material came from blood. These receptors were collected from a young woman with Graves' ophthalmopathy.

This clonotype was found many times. For the CDR3, the DNA is TGTGCCAGCACTGTCCTAACGTCTATGGCTCTTGGCTACACCTTC. The encoded protein is CASTVLTSMALGYTF. The rearrangement uses TRBV6-1 and TRBJ1-2; D not resolved. With 7 bases removed from V and 7 bases from J, the gap between germline ends came to 22 bases. Germline-derived CDR1 and CDR2 are MNHNS and SASEGT. The CDR3 has 15 residues.

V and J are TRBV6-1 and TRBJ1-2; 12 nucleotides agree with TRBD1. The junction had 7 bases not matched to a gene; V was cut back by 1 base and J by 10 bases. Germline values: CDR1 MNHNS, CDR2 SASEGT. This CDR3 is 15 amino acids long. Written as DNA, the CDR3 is TGTGCCAGCAGTGAAGAGGGGACAGGGGGCGGATCCTACACCTTC. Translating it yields CASSEEGTGGGSYTF.

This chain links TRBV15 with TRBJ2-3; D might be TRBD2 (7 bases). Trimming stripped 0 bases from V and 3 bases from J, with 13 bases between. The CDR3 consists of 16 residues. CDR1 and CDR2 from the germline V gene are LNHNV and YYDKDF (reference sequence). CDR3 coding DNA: TGTGCCACCAGCAGAGAAGTGAGGGGGGGTACAGATACGCAGTATTTT. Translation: CATSREVRGGTDTQYF.

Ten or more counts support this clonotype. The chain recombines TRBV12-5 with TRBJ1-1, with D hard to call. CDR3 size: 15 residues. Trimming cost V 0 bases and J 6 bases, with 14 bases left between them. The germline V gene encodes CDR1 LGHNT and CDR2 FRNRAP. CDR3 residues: CASGLVISREAEAFF. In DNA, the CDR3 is TGTGCTAGTGGTTTGGTAATCAGCCGGGAGGCTGAAGCTTTCTTT.

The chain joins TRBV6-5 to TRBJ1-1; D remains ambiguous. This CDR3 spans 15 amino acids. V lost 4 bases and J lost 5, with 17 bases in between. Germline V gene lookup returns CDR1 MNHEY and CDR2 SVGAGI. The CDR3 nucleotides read TGTGCCAGCAGTTCCTTTGACGGAGGGCGTACTGAAGCTTTCTTT. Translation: CASSSFDGGRTEAFF.

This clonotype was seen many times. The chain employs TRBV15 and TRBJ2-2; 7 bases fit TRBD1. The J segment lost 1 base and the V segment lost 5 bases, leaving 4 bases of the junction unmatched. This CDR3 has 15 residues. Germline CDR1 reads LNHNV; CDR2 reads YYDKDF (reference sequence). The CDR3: CATSFGQENTGELFF. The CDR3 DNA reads TGTGCCACCAGCTTCGGACAGGAGAACACCGGGGAGCTGTTTTTT.

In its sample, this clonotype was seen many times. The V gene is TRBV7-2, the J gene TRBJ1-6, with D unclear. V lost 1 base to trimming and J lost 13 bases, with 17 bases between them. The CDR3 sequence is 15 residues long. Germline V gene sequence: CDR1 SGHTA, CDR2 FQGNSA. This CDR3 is CASSLDWTVSGPLHF. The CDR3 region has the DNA TGTGCCAGCAGCTTAGATTGGACGGTCAGTGGGCCCCTCCACTTT.